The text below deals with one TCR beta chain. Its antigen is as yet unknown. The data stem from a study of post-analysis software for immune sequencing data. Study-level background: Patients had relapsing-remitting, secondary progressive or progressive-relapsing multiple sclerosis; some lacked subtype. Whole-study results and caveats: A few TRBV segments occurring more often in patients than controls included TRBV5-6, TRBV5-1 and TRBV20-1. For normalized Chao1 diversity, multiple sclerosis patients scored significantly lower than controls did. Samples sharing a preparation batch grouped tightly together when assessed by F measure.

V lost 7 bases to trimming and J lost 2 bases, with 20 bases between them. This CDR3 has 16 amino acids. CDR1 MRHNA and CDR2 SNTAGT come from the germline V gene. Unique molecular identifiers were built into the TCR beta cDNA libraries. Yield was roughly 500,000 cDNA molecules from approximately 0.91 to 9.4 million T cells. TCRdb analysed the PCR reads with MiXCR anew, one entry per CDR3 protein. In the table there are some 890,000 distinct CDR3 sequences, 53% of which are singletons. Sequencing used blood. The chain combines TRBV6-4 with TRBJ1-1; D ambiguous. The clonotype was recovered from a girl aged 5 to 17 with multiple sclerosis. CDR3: CASTSKWSGFNTEAFF. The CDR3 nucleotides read TGTGCCAGCACTTCCAAGTGGTCGGGTTTTAACACTGAAGCTTTCTTT.